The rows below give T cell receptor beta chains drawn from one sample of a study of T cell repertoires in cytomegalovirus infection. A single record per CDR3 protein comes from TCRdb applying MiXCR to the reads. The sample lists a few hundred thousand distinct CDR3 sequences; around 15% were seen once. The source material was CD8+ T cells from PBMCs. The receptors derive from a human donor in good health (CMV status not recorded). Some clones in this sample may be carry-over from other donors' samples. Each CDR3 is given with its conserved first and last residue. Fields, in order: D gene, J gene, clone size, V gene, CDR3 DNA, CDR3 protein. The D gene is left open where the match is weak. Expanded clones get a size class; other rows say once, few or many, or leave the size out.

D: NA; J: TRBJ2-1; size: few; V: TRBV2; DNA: TGTGCCAGCATCCTGGCTAGCGATGAGCAGTTCTTC; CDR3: CASILASDEQFF
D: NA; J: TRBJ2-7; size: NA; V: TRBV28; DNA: TGTGCCAGCAAGGCAGGGAACTACGAGCAGTACTTC; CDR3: CASKAGNYEQYF
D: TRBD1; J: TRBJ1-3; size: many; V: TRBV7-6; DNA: TGTGCCAGCAGCTCGCCGAAGACAGGGGGCTCTGGAAACACCATATATTTT; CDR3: CASSSPKTGGSGNTIYF
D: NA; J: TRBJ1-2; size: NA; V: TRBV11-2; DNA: TGTGCCAGCAGCGTAAAGGGTAGACAGGCAGGGAATATCAACTATGGCTACACCTTC; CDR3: CASSVKGRQAGNINYGYTF
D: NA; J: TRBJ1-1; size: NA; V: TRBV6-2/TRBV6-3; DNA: TGTGCCAGCAGTTACGAGTGGGGGGGAAACACTGAAGCTTTCTTT; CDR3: CASSYEWGGNTEAFF
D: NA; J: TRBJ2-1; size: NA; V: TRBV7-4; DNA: TGTGCCAGCAGCTTATTGCGTACGGGAAGGATCAATGAGCAGTTCTTC; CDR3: CASSLLRTGRINEQFF
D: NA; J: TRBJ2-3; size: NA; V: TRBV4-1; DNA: TGCGCCAGCAGCCAAGGATACCCTCCGGGACTTGCACGCACAGATACGCAGTATTTT; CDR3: CASSQGYPPGLARTDTQYF
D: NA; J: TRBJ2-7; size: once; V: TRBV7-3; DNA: TGTGCCAGCAGCCTCCCCCATGCTAGGGAGCAGTACTTC; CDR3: CASSLPHAREQYF
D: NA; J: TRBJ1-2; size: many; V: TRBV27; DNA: TGTGCCAGCAGAGGACAGATCGGGGTGGGTCATGAACTGGTCTATGGCTACACCTTC; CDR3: CASRGQIGVGHELVYGYTF
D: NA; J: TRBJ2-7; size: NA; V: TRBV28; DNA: TGTGCCAGCAGGCTTACCGGGGGCTCCTCCTACGAGCAGTACTTC; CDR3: CASRLTGGSSYEQYF
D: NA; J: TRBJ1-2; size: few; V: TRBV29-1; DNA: TGCAGCGTTGAGGGGCAGGAAGATGGCTACACCTTC; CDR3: CSVEGQEDGYTF
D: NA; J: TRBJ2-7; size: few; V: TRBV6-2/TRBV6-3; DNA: TGTGCCAGCAGTGGGAAGTACGAGCAGTACTTC; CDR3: CASSGKYEQYF
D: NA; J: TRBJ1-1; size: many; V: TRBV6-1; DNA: TGTGCCAGCATTCCGACAGCTATGAACACTGAAGCTTTCTTT; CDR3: CASIPTAMNTEAFF
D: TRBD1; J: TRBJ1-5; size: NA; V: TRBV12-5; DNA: TGTGCTAGTGGTGACGACAGGGGCAGGGTCCAGCCCCAGCATTTT; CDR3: CASGDDRGRVQPQHF
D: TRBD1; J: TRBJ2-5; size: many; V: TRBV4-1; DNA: TGCGCCAGCAGCCATCCACAGGGGTTCGGGGAGACCCAGTACTTC; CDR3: CASSHPQGFGETQYF
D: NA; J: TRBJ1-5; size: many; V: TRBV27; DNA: TGTGCCAGCAGTGGGAATCTCGGGGGATCTCAGCCCCAGCATTTT; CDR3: CASSGNLGGSQPQHF
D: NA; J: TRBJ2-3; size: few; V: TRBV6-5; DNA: TGTGCCAGCAGTTACAGCGGGTTCGGGACAGATCATCCAGATACGAAGTATTTT; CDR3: CASSYSGFGTDHPDTKYF
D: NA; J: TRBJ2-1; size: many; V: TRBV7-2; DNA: TGTGCCAGCAGCTTATGGGGGAACAATGAGCAGTTCTTC; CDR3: CASSLWGNNEQFF
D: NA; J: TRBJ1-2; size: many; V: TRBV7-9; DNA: TGTGCCAGCAGCTTCGCCAGACCGAACTACTATGGCTACACCTTC; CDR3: CASSFARPNYYGYTF
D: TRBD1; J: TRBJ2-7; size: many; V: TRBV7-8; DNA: TGTGCCAGCAGCTTAGGTATCCCTACAGGGGACGAGCAGTACTTC; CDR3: CASSLGIPTGDEQYF
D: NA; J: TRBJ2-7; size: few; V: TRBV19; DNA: TGTGCCAGTAGTATAGGTCGGACCGGATCCTACGAGCAGTACTTC; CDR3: CASSIGRTGSYEQYF
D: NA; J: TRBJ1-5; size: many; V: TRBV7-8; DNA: TGTGCCAGCAGCTTAGGAATAGGCAATCAGCCCCAGCATTTT; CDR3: CASSLGIGNQPQHF
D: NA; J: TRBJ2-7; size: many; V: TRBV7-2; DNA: TGTGCCAGCGGCTCTTGGGGGAACTACGAGCAGTACTTC; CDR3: CASGSWGNYEQYF
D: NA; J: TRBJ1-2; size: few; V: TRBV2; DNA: TGTGCCAGCAGTGAAGCGCTATCAGGGACTAACTATGGCTACACCTTC; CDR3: CASSEALSGTNYGYTF
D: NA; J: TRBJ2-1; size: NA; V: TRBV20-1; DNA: TGCAGTGCTAGAGTCAGCGGGCCAAAGTTGTATGAGCAGTTCTTC; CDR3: CSARVSGPKLYEQFF
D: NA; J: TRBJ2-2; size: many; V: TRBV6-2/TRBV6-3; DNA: TGTGCCAGCAGCCACGGGACCGCGGTACCTACCAGGGAGCTGTTTTTT; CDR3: CASSHGTAVPTRELFF
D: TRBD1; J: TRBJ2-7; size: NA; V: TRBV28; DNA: TGTGCCAGCAGTCTCTCTACTGCCGACAGGGGGCCCGCCTACGAGCAGTACTTC; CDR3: CASSLSTADRGPAYEQYF
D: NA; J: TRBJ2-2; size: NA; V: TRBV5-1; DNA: TGCGCCAGCAGACCGGTGGGGGCACCCGGGGAGCTGTTTTTT; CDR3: CASRPVGAPGELFF
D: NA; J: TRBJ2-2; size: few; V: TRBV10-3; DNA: TGTGCCATCCCCAACAGGGCTGACGGGACCGGGGAGCTGTTTTTT; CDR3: CAIPNRADGTGELFF
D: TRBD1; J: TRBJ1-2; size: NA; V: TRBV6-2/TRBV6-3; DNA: TGTGCCAGCAGCGGGACAGGGGGCCTTGGCTACACCTTC; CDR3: CASSGTGGLGYTF
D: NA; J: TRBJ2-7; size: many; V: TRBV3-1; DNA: TGTGCCAGCAGCCAAATTGTCAGGTTCTCCTACGAGCAGTACTTC; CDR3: CASSQIVRFSYEQYF
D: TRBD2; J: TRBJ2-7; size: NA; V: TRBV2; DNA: TGTGCCAGCAGTGAAGCGGCACTAGCGGGGGACTACGAGCAGTACTTC; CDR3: CASSEAALAGDYEQYF
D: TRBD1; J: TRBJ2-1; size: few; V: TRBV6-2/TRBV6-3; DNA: TGTGCCAGCAGCCGGGACAGGGGATACTACAATGAGCAGTTCTTC; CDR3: CASSRDRGYYNEQFF
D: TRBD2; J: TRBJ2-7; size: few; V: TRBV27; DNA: TGTGCCAGCAGTTGGTCTAGCGGGGGGTACGAGCAGTACTTC; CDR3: CASSWSSGGYEQYF
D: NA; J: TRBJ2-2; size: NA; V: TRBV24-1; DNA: TGTGCCACCAGTGACCCCCGCGGGCTGAACACCGGGGAGCTGTTTTTT; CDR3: CATSDPRGLNTGELFF
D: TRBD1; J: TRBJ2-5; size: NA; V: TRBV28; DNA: TGTGCCATCGAAAGAGGGGGGGGACAGGGAGTAGGAGAGACCCAGTACTTC; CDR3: CAIERGGGQGVGETQYF
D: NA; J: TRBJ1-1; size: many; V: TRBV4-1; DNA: TGCGCCAGCAGCCAAGAGGGGCGGAACACTGAAGCTTTCTTT; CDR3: CASSQEGRNTEAFF
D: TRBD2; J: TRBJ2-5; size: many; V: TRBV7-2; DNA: TGTGCCAGCAGCTTAGACGGGGTAGCGGGACAAGAGACCCAGTACTTC; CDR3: CASSLDGVAGQETQYF
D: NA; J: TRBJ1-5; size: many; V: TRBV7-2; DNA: TGTGCCAGCAGCTTAGTTTGGCAGAGCAATCAGCCCCAGCATTTT; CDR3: CASSLVWQSNQPQHF
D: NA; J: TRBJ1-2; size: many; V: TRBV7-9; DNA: TGTGCCAGCAGAGACGGACACAATGGCTACACCTTC; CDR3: CASRDGHNGYTF
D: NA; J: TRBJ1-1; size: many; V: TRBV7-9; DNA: TGTGCCAGCAGCCACGAGGGGGGCGCGGTGAACACTGAAGCTTTCTTT; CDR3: CASSHEGGAVNTEAFF
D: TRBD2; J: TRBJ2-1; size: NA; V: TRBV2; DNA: TGTGCCAGCACCGACGAGGGCTGGCGGGGGGGTTACAATGAGCAGTTCTTC; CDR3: CASTDEGWRGGYNEQFF
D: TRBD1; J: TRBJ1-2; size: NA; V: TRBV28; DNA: TGTGCCAGCAGTTCCCCGGACAGGACCTATGGCTACACCTTC; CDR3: CASSSPDRTYGYTF
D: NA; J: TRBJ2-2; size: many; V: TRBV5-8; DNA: TGTGCCAGCAGCTTGCAGCTCAGGGCCGGGGAGCTGTTTTTT; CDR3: CASSLQLRAGELFF
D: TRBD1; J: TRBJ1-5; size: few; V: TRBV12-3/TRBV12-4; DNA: TGTGCCAGCAGTTTATGGGCAGGGGGTCATCAGCCCCAGCATTTT; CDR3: CASSLWAGGHQPQHF
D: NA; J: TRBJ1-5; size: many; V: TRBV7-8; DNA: TGTGCCAGCAGCTTAGGTGAATTTCAGCCCCAGCATTTT; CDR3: CASSLGEFQPQHF
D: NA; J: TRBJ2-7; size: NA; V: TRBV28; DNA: TGTGCCAGCAGTTTCTCCAGTCGGGCTTCTGTCTACGAGCAGTACTTC; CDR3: CASSFSSRASVYEQYF
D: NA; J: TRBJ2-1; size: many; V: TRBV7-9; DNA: TGTGCCAGCAGCTTAGCCGTCGGCAATGAGCAGTTCTTC; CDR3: CASSLAVGNEQFF
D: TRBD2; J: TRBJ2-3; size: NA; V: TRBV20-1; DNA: TGCAGTGCTAGGTCTAGCGGGGGTGCAGGAGTAGCAGATACGCAGTATTTT; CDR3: CSARSSGGAGVADTQYF
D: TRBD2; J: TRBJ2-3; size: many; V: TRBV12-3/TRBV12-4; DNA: TGTGCCAGCAGTTGGGGGACTAGCGTAGACACAGATACGCAGTATTTT; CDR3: CASSWGTSVDTDTQYF
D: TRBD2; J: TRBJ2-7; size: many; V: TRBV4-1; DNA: TGCGCCAGCAGCCCTCAGCGGGGGTCCTCCTACGAGCAGTACTTC; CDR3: CASSPQRGSSYEQYF
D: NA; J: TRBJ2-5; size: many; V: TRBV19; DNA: TGTGCCAGTAGTATCCAATACAGACTACCCAAAGAGACCCAGTACTTC; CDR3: CASSIQYRLPKETQYF
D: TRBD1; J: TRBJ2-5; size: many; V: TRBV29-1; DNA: TGCAGCGTGGGGACAGGGGCCTCTTTGGAGACCCAGTACTTC; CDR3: CSVGTGASLETQYF
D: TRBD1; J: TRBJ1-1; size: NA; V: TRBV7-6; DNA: TGTGCCAGCAGCGGAAGGGACAGGTTGGGAAGATGGACTGAAGCTTTCTTT; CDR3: CASSGRDRLGRWTEAFF
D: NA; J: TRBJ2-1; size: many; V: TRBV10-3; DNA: TGTGCCATCAGTGAGTTGTTCAATGAGCAGTTCTTC; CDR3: CAISELFNEQFF
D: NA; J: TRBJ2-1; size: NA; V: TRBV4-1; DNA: TGCGCCAGCAGCCAATATGGGGGGGGGCCCGATGAGCAGTTCTTC; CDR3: CASSQYGGGPDEQFF
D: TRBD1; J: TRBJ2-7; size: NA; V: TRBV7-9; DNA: TGTGCCAGCAGCTTAAGCCCGGGACAGGGGCTACTCTCCTACGAGCAGTACTTC; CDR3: CASSLSPGQGLLSYEQYF
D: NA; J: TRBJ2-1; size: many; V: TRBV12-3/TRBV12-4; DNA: TGTGCCAGCAACGCCGGGACCCCCTCAGTCAATGAGCAGTTCTTC; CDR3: CASNAGTPSVNEQFF
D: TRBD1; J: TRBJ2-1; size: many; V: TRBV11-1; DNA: TGTGCCAGCAGCTTAGCTCCGGGACAGGTGGTCAATGAGCAGTTCTTC; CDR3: CASSLAPGQVVNEQFF